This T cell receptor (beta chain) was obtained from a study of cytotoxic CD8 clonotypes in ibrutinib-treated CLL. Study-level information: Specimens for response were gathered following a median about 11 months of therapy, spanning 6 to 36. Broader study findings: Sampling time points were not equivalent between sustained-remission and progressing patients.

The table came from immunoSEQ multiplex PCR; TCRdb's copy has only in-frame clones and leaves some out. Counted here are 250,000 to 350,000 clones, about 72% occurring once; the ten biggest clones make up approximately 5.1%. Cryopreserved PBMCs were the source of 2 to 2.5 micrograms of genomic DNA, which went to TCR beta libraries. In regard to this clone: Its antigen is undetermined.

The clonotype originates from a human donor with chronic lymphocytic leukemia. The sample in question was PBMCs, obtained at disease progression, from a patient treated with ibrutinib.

The CDR3 reads CASSLRGRTEYNEQFF. DNA of the CDR3: TGTGCCAGCAGCCTCCGGGGGAGGACGGAATACAATGAGCAGTTCTTC. V is TRBV5-6 and J is TRBJ2-1; a possible D gene is TRBD2 (6 bases). This CDR3 region has 16 residues. Germline lookup yields CDR1 SGHDT and CDR2 YYEEEE. With 4 bases removed from V and 4 bases from J, the gap between germline ends came to 18 bases.